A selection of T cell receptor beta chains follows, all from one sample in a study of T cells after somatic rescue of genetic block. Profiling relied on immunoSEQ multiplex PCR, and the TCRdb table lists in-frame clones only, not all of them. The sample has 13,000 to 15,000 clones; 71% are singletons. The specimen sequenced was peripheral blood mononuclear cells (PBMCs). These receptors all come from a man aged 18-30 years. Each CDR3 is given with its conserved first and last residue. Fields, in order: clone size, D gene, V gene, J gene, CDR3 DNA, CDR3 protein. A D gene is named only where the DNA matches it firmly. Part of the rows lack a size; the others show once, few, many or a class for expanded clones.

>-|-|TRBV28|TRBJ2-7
TGTGCCAGCAGTTTAATCCCAGGAGACTCCTACGAGCAGTACTTC
CASSLIPGDSYEQYF
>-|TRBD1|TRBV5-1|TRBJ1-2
TGCGCCAGCAGCTACGGACAGGGAATCCTGATGGATGGCTACACCTTC
CASSYGQGILMDGYTF
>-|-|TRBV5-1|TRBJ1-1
TGCGCCAGCAGCTTGTTGAACACTGAAGCTTTCTTT
CASSLLNTEAFF
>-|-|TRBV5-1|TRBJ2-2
TGCGCCAGCAGCTTGGCCTACACCGGGGAGCTGTTTTTT
CASSLAYTGELFF
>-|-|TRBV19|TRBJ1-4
TGTGCCAGTAGTTCCCTAGGGAGAACTAATGAAAAACTGTTTTTT
CASSSLGRTNEKLFF
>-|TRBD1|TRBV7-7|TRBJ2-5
TGTGCTAGCAGCTTCTTAAGGACAGGGGGAGGAGAGACCCAGTACTTC
CASSFLRTGGGETQYF
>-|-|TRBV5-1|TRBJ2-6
TGCGCCAGCAGCTTGAGCGGGCAGGGCGACTCTGGGGCCAACGTCCTGACTTTC
CASSLSGQGDSGANVLTF
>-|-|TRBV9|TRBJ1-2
TGTGCCAGCAGCGTAGCGCCAGATAACTATGGCTACACCTTC
CASSVAPDNYGYTF
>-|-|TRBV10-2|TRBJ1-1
TGCGCCAGCAGTGGACTCTGGAACACTGAAGCTTTCTTT
CASSGLWNTEAFF
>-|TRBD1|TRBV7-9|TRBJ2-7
TGTGCCAGCAGCCCAAGGACAGGGGCAAGCGAGCAGTACTTC
CASSPRTGASEQYF
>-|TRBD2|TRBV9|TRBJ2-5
TGTGCCAGCAGCCCTACATTGGGGGGACTAGCGGGAAGGGAGACCCAGTACTTC
CASSPTLGGLAGRETQYF
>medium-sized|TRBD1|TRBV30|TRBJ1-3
TGTGCCTGGAGTGACCAGGGGGCTTTTAGTGGAAACACCATATATTTT
CAWSDQGAFSGNTIYF
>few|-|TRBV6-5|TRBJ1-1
TGTGCCAGCACCCCTAACGGCAAGAACACTGAAGCTTTCTTT
CASTPNGKNTEAFF
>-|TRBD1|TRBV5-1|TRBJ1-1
TGCGCCAGCAGCTTGGGAGGGGGCATGAGCACTGAAGCTTTCTTT
CASSLGGGMSTEAFF
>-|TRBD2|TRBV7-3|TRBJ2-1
TGTGCCAGCAGCTTAACGGCGGGAGCATTGTTCTTC
CASSLTAGALFF
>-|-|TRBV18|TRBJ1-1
TGTGCCAGCTCACCCTGGGAGGGGAACACTGAAGCTTTCTTT
CASSPWEGNTEAFF
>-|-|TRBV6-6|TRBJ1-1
TGTGCCAGCAGTTACAGGGTGACGAACACTGAAGCTTTCTTT
CASSYRVTNTEAFF
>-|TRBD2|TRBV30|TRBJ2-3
TGTGCCTGGAGGAGGACTAGCGGAAGCACAGATACGCAGTATTTT
CAWRRTSGSTDTQYF
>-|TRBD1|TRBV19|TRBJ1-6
TGTGCCAGTAGTACCCAGACAGGGGGGTATTCACCCCTCCACTTT
CASSTQTGGYSPLHF
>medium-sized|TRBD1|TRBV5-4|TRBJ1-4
TGTGCCAGCAGCTTGACGGGACAGGGGGTCGAAAAACTGTTTTTT
CASSLTGQGVEKLFF
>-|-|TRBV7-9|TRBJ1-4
TGTGCCAGCAGCGCTATCGGGGAAAAACTGTTTTTT
CASSAIGEKLFF
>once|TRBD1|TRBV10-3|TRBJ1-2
TGTGCCATCAGTCCGGGACAGGGACGGAACTATGGCTACACCTTC
CAISPGQGRNYGYTF
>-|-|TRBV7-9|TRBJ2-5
TGTGCCAGCAGCTTAGGAGGGTGGAGGGAACAAGAGACCCAGTACTTC
CASSLGGWREQETQYF
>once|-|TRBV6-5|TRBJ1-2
TGTGCCAGCAGTTACAAAGGGATTGGAGACTATGGCTACACCTTC
CASSYKGIGDYGYTF
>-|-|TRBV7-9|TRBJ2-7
TGTGCCAGCAGCCCCCCAGTGAAGGTCGCCTACGAGCAGTACTTC
CASSPPVKVAYEQYF
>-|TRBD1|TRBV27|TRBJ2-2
TGTGCCAGCAGTTTAGACAGGGGGGACACCGGGGAGCTGTTTTTT
CASSLDRGDTGELFF
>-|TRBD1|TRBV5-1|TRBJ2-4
TGCGCCAGCAGCATAGGGACAGGTGTAACCAAAAACATTCAGTACTTC
CASSIGTGVTKNIQYF
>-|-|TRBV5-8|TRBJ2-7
TGTGCCAGCAGCTCCCAGATCTACGAGCAGTACTTC
CASSSQIYEQYF
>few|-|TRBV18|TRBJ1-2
TGTGCCAGCTCACCACCGCCGTGGACGGAAGGCTACACCTTC
CASSPPPWTEGYTF
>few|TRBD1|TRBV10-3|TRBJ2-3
TGTGCCATCAGTGGGGACGGCCTACAGGGGACAGATACGCAGTATTTT
CAISGDGLQGTDTQYF
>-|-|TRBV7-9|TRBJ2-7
TGTGCCAGCAGCTTAGCGCCTCCAGGGGACGAGCAGTACTTC
CASSLAPPGDEQYF
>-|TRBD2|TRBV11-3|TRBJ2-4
TGTGCCAGCAGCTCCCCCGGACTAGCGGGAGCTCCCCGGGACATTCAGTACTTC
CASSSPGLAGAPRDIQYF
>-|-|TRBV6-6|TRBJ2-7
TGTGCCAGCAGTTACAAAAGCTCCTACGAGCAGTACTTC
CASSYKSSYEQYF
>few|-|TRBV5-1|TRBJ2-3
TGCGCCAGCAGCTTAGGGCGGGGCTTTAGCACAGATACGCAGTATTTT
CASSLGRGFSTDTQYF
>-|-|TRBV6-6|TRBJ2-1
TGTGCCAGCAGGGCGGTGGGGGGCCAGTACAATGAGCAGTTCTTC
CASRAVGGQYNEQFF
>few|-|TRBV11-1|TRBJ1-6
TGTGCCAGCAGCTTATTACCAGGGTTGAGTTCACCCCTCCACTTT
CASSLLPGLSSPLHF
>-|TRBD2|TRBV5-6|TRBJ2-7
TGTGCCAGCAGCCGGGGGGTTTTGAGGGACTCCTACGAGCAGTACTTC
CASSRGVLRDSYEQYF
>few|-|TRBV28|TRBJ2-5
TGTGCCAGCAGTCCCCCGGGACTTGGGCCGATCGAGACCCAGTACTTC
CASSPPGLGPIETQYF
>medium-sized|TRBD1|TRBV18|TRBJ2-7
TGTGCCAGCTCACCAGCGGACAGGGGCTACGAGCAGTACTTC
CASSPADRGYEQYF
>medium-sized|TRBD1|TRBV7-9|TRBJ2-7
TGTGCCAGCAGCTTAGCGGGACAGGGCTACGAGCAGTACTTC
CASSLAGQGYEQYF
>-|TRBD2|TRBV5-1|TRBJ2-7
TGCGCCAGCAGCTCCGGGACTAGCGGGAGGGGGAATAACGAGCAGTACTTC
CASSSGTSGRGNNEQYF
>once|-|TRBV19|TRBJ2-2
TGTGCCGTCTTCTGGGACCGACCTCCCACCGGGGAGCTGTTTTTT
CAVFWDRPPTGELFF
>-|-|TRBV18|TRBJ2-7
TGTGCCAGCTCACCACCCTCTGGACAGTGGTACTACGAGCAGTACTTC
CASSPPSGQWYYEQYF
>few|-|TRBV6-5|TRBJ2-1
TGTGCCAGCAGTTACTCCACTAGATACAATGAGCAGTTCTTC
CASSYSTRYNEQFF
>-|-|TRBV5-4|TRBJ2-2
TGTGCCAGCAGCTTCCGGGGTCCGGGGAAAGTCGGGGAGCTGTTTTTT
CASSFRGPGKVGELFF
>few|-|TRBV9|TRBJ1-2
TGTGCCAGCAGCGCATCCGGGACTACCTATGGCTACACCTTC
CASSASGTTYGYTF
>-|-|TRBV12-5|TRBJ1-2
TGTGCTAGTGGTTTGGGTATTGGGGGGCCAGTTAACTATGGCTACACCTTC
CASGLGIGGPVNYGYTF
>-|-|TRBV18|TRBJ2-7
TGTGCCAGCTCTCTGAACAGGGTTGAAGAGCAGTACTTC
CASSLNRVEEQYF
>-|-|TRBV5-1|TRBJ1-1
TGCGCCAGCAGACTCTTTGGAGTGAACACTGAAGCTTTCTTT
CASRLFGVNTEAFF
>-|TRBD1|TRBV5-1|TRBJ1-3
TGCGCCAGCAGCGTCTCACAGGGGAGTGGAAACACCATATATTTT
CASSVSQGSGNTIYF
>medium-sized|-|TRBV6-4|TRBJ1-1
TGTGCCAGCAGTGACTCTGGCCCAGGGAATCCTTACACTGAAGCTTTCTTT
CASSDSGPGNPYTEAFF
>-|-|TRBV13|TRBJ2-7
TGTGCCAGCAGCTTAGAAACAGGGAGTACCTACGAGCAGTACTTC
CASSLETGSTYEQYF
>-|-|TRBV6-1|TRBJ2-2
TGTGCCAGCAGTACGCGAGTCACCGGGGAGCTGTTTTTT
CASSTRVTGELFF
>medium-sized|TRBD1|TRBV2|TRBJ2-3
TGTGCCAGCAGTGCGCGGGACAGGGGGCCAGATACGCAGTATTTT
CASSARDRGPDTQYF
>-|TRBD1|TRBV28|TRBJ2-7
TGTGCCAGCAGCCCACTCGTTGGGGACAGGGACTACTACGAGCAGTACTTC
CASSPLVGDRDYYEQYF